This T cell receptor beta chain was identified in a study of Graves' ophthalmopathy and Graves' hyperthyroidism. Across the study: The authors collected peripheral blood at initial diagnosis, before any treatment. Overall study results and limits: Clonotypes were expanded in thyroid at above 0.001 frequency, and most also appeared in blood. The 13-signature model separated ophthalmopathy from stable hyperthyroidism at almost 90% sensitivity and around 77% specificity.

Concerning this clonotype: The antigen is undetermined.

V shed 5 bases, J shed 2 bases, and the junction held 7 bases outside the gene matches. Germline CDR1 SSHAT, CDR2 FNYEAQ (reference sequence). This CDR3 is 16 amino acids long. Amplifying from RNA transcripts, the study obtained TCR beta CDR3 regions. Following a first-round RT-PCR that used HTBI primers, a second-round multiplex PCR was carried out. TCRdb reprocessed the multiplex PCR reads with MiXCR, giving one entry per CDR3 protein. The sample lists about 660,000 distinct CDR3 sequences; about 38% were seen once. This sequence was found in an adult man with Graves' ophthalmopathy. V gene TRBV7-7 combines with J gene TRBJ1-3, with TRBD1 identical over 9 bases. The sample comprised peripheral blood. The DNA of the CDR3 is TGTGCCAGCAGCCCCGGGACAGGGAGGACTGGAAACACCATATATTTT. It is translated as CASSPGTGRTGNTIYF.